This T cell receptor beta chain was sequenced for a study of identical twins (TCRdb year 2016). About the full investigation: To test whether fetal clonotypes persist, the study used deep sequencing on TCR alpha and beta repertoires from monozygotic twins, unrelated adults of various ages, and cord blood. To rule out contamination, replicate twin experiments were performed at different times with different library preparation protocols. Overall study results and their limits: Because the same donors could not be followed over many years, the conclusions relied on cross-sectional statistical analysis. The excess sharing between twins in beta out-of-frame sequences was weaker because fewer shared sequences reduced the signal-to-noise ratio. Fewer insertions were carried by abundant cord blood beta clonotypes; a weaker similar trend was observed in young adult naive repertoires, while no such trend was observed in memory repertoires. Out-of-frame TCR alpha sequences shared between twins showed an excess of low generation-probability sequences compared with coincidental sharing between unrelated individuals. In monozygotic twins, out-of-frame TCR alpha sharing was systematically underestimated by recombination models, although the models agreed with sharing between unrelated individuals. Zero-insertion analyses could be partly confounded by invariant T cells such as MAIT and iNKT, although diverse VJ usage argued against such confounding for most clonotypes.

Trimming at the junction amounts to 6 bases on V and 3 bases on J, and the germline ends lie 12 bases apart. The CDR3 holds 14 amino acids from the cysteine to the phenylalanine. Only the CDR3 DNA stays, 42 bases, in frame from base 1. CDR1 and CDR2, per the germline V gene, are SGHAT and FQNNGV. Comments on this clonotype: What antigen it recognizes has not been identified. Nothing much larger sits one base from this clone, and base qualities are not available.

All donors were healthy Caucasians. Library preparation was by 5' RACE. The sequencer was an Illumina HiSeq 2000. A universal primer binding site was added through template switching, and the final cDNA carried a unique molecular identifier so that TCR cDNA molecules could be counted accurately. Specific primers in the conserved constant-segment region were used to synthesize first-strand cDNA for TCR alpha and beta chains. To control for contamination, every cDNA library carried two barcodes: a SMART-Mk sample barcode plus Illumina barcodes. TruSeq adapter sequences, together with Illumina sample barcodes, were added in two successive PCR steps. The TCR alpha and beta cDNA libraries were sequenced on the Illumina HiSeq platform using custom primers. On the study's bioinformatics: MiGEC processed the raw reads to extract unique molecular identifiers, while MiXCR was used to determine the CDR3 positions. For each individual, recombination models were inferred using an EM algorithm with the repgenHMM and IGoR tools. The analysis of shared clonotypes was done with the tcR package in R, with sharing normalized by the product of cloneset sizes. To study raw recombination without the effects of thymic and clonal selection, out-of-frame nonproductive sequences were analyzed. TCRdb passed the public sequencing reads through fastp at Q25 and MiXCR, retaining productive beta sequences. Each CDR3 protein appears once, grouped with its most common genes and DNA. TCRdb's processing, not the authors' own work, is the source of the V and J calls. This sample has 1,800,000 or so distinct CDR3 sequences in its table, and more than 30% of those were observed once. The ten largest clones add up to about 0.3% of the sample.

The source of this sequence is a newborn girl in good health. The rearranged chain carries TRBV11-2 and TRBJ2-1; TRBD1 might be the D gene, on 6 matching bases. The sample consisted of cord blood. The sequenced DNA is TGTGCCAGCAGTAGTGGACAGATCTACAATGAGCAGTTCTTC. Translated, it reads CASSSGQIYNEQFF.